Listed below are T cell receptor beta chains from one sample, sequenced in a study of cytomegalovirus exposure and HLA in healthy donors. The repertoire was sequenced with immunoSEQ multiplex PCR; TCRdb's copy has only in-frame clones and lacks some. The sample includes 140,000 to 150,000 clones, 9.7% of them seen just once. The specimen sequenced was PBMCs. The receptors come from a man in his fifties or sixties in good health and CMV-seronegative. Both conserved end residues are part of each CDR3. Fields, in order: J gene, clone size, D gene, V gene, CDR3 protein, CDR3 DNA. A D gene is named only where the DNA matches it firmly. Expanded clones get a size class; other rows say once, few or many, or leave the size out.

>TRBJ2-5|NA|NA|TRBV4-1
CASSQASQETQYF
TGCGCCAGCAGCCAAGCCTCCCAAGAGACCCAGTACTTC
>TRBJ2-7|few|TRBD2|TRBV7-2
CASSSLALPYEHYF
TGTGCCAGCAGCTCACTAGCGCTACCCTACGAGCACTACTTC
>TRBJ1-3|NA|NA|TRBV6-5
CASSSLYSGNTIYF
TGTGCCAGCAGTTCCTTGTATTCCGGAAACACCATATATTTT
>TRBJ1-1|few|TRBD1|TRBV25-1
CASSAQGSMNTEAFF
TGTGCCAGCAGTGCACAGGGGAGCATGAACACTGAAGCTTTCTTT
>TRBJ2-7|NA|TRBD1|TRBV9
CASSPRTGGNLYEQYF
TGTGCCAGCAGCCCCCGGACAGGGGGGAATCTGTACGAGCAGTACTTC
>TRBJ2-1|NA|TRBD1|TRBV6-5
CASSYGGTGVDNEQFF
TGTGCCAGCAGTTACGGAGGGACAGGGGTAGATAATGAGCAGTTCTTC
>TRBJ2-1|few|TRBD2|TRBV30
CAWTPSGYNEQFF
TGTGCCTGGACCCCTAGCGGGTACAATGAGCAGTTCTTC
>TRBJ2-3|NA|TRBD2|TRBV5-8
CASSLGLGGTTDTQYF
TGTGCCAGCAGCTTGGGGTTGGGGGGGACCACAGATACGCAGTATTTT
>TRBJ2-5|NA|TRBD2|TRBV7-3
CASSLSGSGETQYF
TGTGCCAGCAGCTTGAGCGGGAGCGGCGAGACCCAGTACTTC
>TRBJ2-1|NA|NA|TRBV5-1
CASSLATVSFSGEQFF
TGCGCCAGCAGCTTGGCCACAGTCTCCTTCTCTGGTGAGCAGTTCTTC
>TRBJ2-1|NA|NA|TRBV19
CASSSRLGEQFF
TGTGCCAGTAGTTCCCGACTCGGTGAGCAGTTCTTC
>TRBJ1-2|NA|NA|TRBV30
CAWVDSSDYGYTF
TGTGCCTGGGTGGACAGTTCGGACTATGGCTACACCTTC
>TRBJ1-4|few|NA|TRBV4-1
CASSPEGTTKEKLFF
TGCGCCAGCAGCCCGGAAGGGACTACGAAGGAAAAACTGTTTTTT
>TRBJ2-7|NA|NA|TRBV5-4
CASSLVAGGAYEQYF
TGTGCCAGCAGCTTGGTTGCCGGGGGAGCCTACGAGCAGTACTTC
>TRBJ1-2|few|TRBD1|TRBV19
CASTDRGNYGYTF
TGTGCCAGTACGGACAGGGGCAACTATGGCTACACCTTC
>TRBJ2-5|NA|NA|TRBV7-7
CASSLSTGRGLQETQYF
TGTGCTAGCAGCTTAAGTACGGGCAGGGGCCTCCAAGAGACCCAGTACTTC
>TRBJ2-7|NA|NA|TRBV2
CASSHRVNYEQYF
TGTGCCAGCAGTCACAGGGTCAACTACGAGCAGTACTTC
>TRBJ1-1|few|TRBD1|TRBV5-1
CASSLPGTGNLNTEAFF
TGCGCCAGCAGCTTGCCCGGGACAGGGAACTTGAACACTGAAGCTTTCTTT
>TRBJ2-1|NA|NA|TRBV30
CAWSVRGFNEQFF
TGTGCCTGGAGTGTAAGGGGCTTCAATGAGCAGTTCTTC
>TRBJ2-5|few|TRBD2|TRBV6-5
CANFGGLAGVETQYF
TGTGCCAACTTTGGGGGACTAGCGGGAGTAGAGACCCAGTACTTC
>TRBJ1-1|few|TRBD1|TRBV6-5
CASNPGGLTEAFF
TGTGCCAGCAACCCAGGGGGCTTGACTGAAGCTTTCTTT
>TRBJ2-2|NA|NA|TRBV7-7
CASSLSNSNTGELFF
TGTGCTAGCAGCTTGAGCAACTCGAACACCGGGGAGCTGTTTTTT
>TRBJ2-5|few|NA|TRBV7-6
CASRAGPTQQETQYF
TGTGCCAGCAGGGCGGGACCGACCCAGCAAGAGACCCAGTACTTC
>TRBJ1-5|NA|TRBD1|TRBV28
CASTVRGPGDQPQHF
TGTGCCAGCACCGTTAGGGGGCCGGGGGATCAGCCCCAGCATTTT
>TRBJ2-5|few|TRBD1|TRBV30
CAWSGGQGARETQYF
TGTGCCTGGAGTGGGGGACAGGGGGCTCGAGAGACCCAGTACTTC
>TRBJ1-1|few|NA|TRBV7-9
CASSSDGGAVKINTEAFF
TGTGCCAGCAGCTCCGATGGGGGGGCAGTGAAAATTAACACTGAAGCTTTCTTT